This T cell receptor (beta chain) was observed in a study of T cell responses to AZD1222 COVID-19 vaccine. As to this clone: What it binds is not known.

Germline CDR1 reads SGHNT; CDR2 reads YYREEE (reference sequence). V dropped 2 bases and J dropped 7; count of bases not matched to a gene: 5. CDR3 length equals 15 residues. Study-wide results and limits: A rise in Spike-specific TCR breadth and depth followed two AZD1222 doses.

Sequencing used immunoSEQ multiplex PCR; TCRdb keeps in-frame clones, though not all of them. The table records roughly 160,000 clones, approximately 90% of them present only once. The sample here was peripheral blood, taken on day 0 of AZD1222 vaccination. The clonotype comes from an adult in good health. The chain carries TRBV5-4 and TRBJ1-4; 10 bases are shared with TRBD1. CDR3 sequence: CASSFPDRGPEKLFF. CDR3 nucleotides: TGTGCCAGCAGCTTCCCCGACAGGGGGCCTGAAAAACTGTTTTTT. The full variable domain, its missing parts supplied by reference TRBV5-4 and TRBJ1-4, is ETGVTQSPTHLIKTRGQQVTLRCSSQSGHNTVSWYQQALGQGPQFIFQYYREEENGRGNFPPRFSGLQFPNYSSELNVNALELDDSALYLCASSFPDRGPEKLFFGSGTQLSVL.